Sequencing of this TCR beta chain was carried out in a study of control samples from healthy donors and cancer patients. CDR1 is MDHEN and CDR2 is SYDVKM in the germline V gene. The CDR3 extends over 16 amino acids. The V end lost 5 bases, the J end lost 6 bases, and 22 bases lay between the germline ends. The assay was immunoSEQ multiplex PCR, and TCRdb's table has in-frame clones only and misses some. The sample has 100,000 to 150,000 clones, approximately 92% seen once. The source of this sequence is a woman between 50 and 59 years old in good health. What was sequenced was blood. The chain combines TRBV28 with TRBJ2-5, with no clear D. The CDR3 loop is CASSTGWVSAAKTQYF. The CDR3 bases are TGTGCCAGCAGTACCGGTTGGGTCTCTGCGGCGAAGACCCAGTACTTC. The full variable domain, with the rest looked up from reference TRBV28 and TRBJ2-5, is DVKVTQSSRYLVKRTGEKVFLECVQDMDHENMFWYRQDPGLGLRLIYFSYDVKMKEKGDIPEGYSVSREKKERFSLILESASTNQTSMYLCASSTGWVSAAKTQYFGPGTRLLVL.